This TCR beta chain derives from a study of blood T cell repertoires in COVID-19. Study-level background: Samples came from the United States, Italy and Spain, spanning acute and convalescent COVID-19. T cells, B-cell-depleted T cells, or PBMCs supplied cDNA or gDNA.

Patients from Seattle were sampled longitudinally, starting during active infection. Looked up from germline, CDR1 is MNHEY and CDR2 is SVGAGI. Trimming at V came to 6 bases and at J to 7 bases, leaving 6 bases not matched to a gene. The CDR3 is made up of 14 amino acids. Per the original data handling: The authors estimated nucleated cell counts from reference gene primer amplification. Profiling relied on immunoSEQ multiplex PCR, and the TCRdb table lists in-frame clones only, not all of them. V, J and clone size derive from that table, while D and trimming were established from the DNA sequence. This table has about 90,000 clones, roughly 90% appearing once.

Input material: peripheral blood. This sequence was found in a man aged 50 or older with COVID-19, enrolled during active disease. J is TRBJ2-2 and V is TRBV6-5, with TRBD1 matching 9 bases. The CDR3 spells CASSRTGGGGELFF. DNA of the CDR3: TGTGCCAGCAGCAGAACAGGGGGCGGCGGGGAGCTGTTTTTT.